This T cell receptor beta chain was profiled in a study of CD8 T cells in ankylosing spondylitis (dated by TCRdb to about 2017). Notes on the research overall: The study set out to find disease-linked TCR variants by profiling T cell receptor beta repertoires in ankylosing spondylitis patients and healthy donors. The full study cohort comprised around 25 ankylosing spondylitis patients and about a hundred healthy donors. Peripheral blood was sampled, and synovial fluid was additionally collected from ankylosing spondylitis patients. What the authors observed across the whole study: The disease-linked clones were reported to be significantly enriched in matched synovial fluid samples from ankylosing spondylitis patients. Blood from ankylosing spondylitis patients appeared to be characterized by a TCR beta motif composed of about 8 highly homologous amino acid variants. Some motif variants had previously been reported in the synovial fluid and blood of reactive arthritis patients, which suggests shared mechanisms of disease initiation. A CD8+ phenotype was shown by the disease-linked clones, which were found at relatively low frequencies in peripheral blood.

Data came from an Illumina HiSeq 2500. Quantitative 5'-RACE with molecular barcodes was the method used to prepare the TCR beta libraries. As for the authors' bioinformatics: To identify disease-linked TCR variants, a new computational method was used, one built on a probabilistic model of VDJ rearrangement. TCRdb cleaned the public reads at Q25 with fastp, built clones with MiXCR and kept in-frame beta chains. Records with the same CDR3 protein are collapsed into one entry carrying the most frequent genes and DNA. The V and J calls follow TCRdb's processing rather than the paper's. For this sample there are about 330,000 distinct CDR3 sequences; around 7.6% appear just once. The top ten hold approximately 15% of the sample. This clonotype was seen repeatedly, ten times or more. Its cognate antigen has yet to be identified. Per-base qualities were not stored, and no clone one base away is much larger.

The receptor was derived from a male donor with ankylosing spondylitis. Sample: blood, either unsorted or a sorted T cell fraction (not recorded which).

Here the CDR3 is given as CASSLAHVYNEQFF. The sequence in DNA is TGTGCCAGCAGTTTAGCGCACGTTTACAATGAGCAGTTCTTC. The V and J genes are TRBV12-3 or TRBV12-4 and TRBJ2-1, with an unclear D gene assignment. The CDR3 runs 14 amino acids, cysteine and phenylalanine included. Just the 42-base CDR3 DNA is kept, in frame starting at base 1. A distance of 7 bases separates the germline ends of V and J, which lose 0 bases and 4 bases respectively.